Each of the 3 T cell receptor beta chains below was sequenced from the same sample in a study of T-cell reconstitution after alpha-beta-depleted transplantation in children. As it was prepared, the TCRbeta library received unique molecular identifiers. Via MiXCR, TCRdb re-called the PCR reads, giving one row per CDR3 protein. The sample holds roughly 400,000 distinct CDR3 sequences; about 40% are singletons and the top ten take about 30%. The material sequenced was PBMCs, taken before TCRalphabeta/CD19-depleted stem cell transplant. All receptors derive from a girl between 2 and 10 years old with aplastic anemia, due to receive a stem cell transplant.

This clonotype has only one observation. The genes are TRBV15 and TRBJ1-1; TRBD1 is a possible D gene (6 bases). This CDR3 spans 14 amino acids. The germline CDR1 and CDR2 sequences are LNHNV and YYDKDF (reference sequence). V was cut by 5 bases and J by 1 base, with 11 bases left in between. The CDR3 bases are TGTGCCACCAGCCTTGGACAGACGAACACTGAAGCTTTCTTT. Residues: CATSLGQTNTEAFF. Full variable domain (remainder filled in from reference TRBV15 and TRBJ1-1): DAMVIQNPRYQVTQFGKPVTLSCSQTLNHNVMYWYQQKSSQAPKLLFHYYDKDFNNEADTPDNFQSRRPNTSFCFLDIRSPGLGDTAMYLCATSLGQTNTEAFFGQGTRLTVV.

This clonotype was picked up many times. The gene calls are TRBV5-1 and TRBJ1-5; no clear D. CDR3 length: 13 amino acids. The V and J ends lost 4 bases and 3 bases respectively, with 8 bases between them. The germline CDR1 and CDR2 sequences are SGHRS and YFSETQ. This CDR3 reads CASSLTFNQPQHF. In DNA form, the CDR3 reads TGCGCCAGCAGCCTTACCTTCAATCAGCCCCAGCATTTT.

This clonotype was detected only a few times. A junction end diverges from the germline sequence, so it may reflect a read error. For the CDR3, the DNA is TGTGCCAGCAGTGAATACGGGGGCGCCAACCCCTTC. Translation: CASSEYGGANPF. V is TRBV2 and J is TRBJ2-7; D may match TRBD1 or TRBD2 (6 bases each). The CDR3 covers 12 residues. Germline assignment: CDR1 SNHLY and CDR2 FYNNEI.